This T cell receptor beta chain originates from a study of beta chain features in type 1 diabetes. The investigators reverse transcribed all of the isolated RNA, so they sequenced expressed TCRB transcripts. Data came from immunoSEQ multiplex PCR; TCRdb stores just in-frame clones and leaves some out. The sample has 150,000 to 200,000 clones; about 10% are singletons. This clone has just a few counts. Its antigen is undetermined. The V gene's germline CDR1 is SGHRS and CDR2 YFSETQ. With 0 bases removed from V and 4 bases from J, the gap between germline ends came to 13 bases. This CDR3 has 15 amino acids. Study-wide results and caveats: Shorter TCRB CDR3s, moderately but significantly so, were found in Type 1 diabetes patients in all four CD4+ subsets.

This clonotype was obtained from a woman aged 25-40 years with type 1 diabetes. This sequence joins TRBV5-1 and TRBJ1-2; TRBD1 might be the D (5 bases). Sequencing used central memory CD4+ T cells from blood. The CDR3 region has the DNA TGCGCCAGCAGCTTGGTCGGGGGGTCCGGCTATGGCTACACCTTC. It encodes CASSLVGGSGYGYTF.